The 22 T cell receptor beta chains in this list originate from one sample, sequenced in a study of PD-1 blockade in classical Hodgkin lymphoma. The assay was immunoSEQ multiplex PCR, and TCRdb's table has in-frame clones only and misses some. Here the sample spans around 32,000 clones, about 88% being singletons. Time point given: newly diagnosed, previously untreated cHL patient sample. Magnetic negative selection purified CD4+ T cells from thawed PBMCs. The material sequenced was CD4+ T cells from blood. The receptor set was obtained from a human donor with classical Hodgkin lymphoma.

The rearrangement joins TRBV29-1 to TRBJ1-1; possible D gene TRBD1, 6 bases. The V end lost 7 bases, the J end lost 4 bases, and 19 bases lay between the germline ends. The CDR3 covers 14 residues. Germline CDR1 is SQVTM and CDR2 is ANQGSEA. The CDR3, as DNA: TGCAGCGGGAAAGGTGCAGGGGCGGGCACTGAAGCTTTCTTT. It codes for CSGKGAGAGTEAFF.

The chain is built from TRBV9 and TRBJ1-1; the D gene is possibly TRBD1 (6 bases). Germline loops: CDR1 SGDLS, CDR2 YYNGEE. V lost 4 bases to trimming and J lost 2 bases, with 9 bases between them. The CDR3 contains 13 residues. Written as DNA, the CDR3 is TGTGCCAGCAGCATACAGGGAAACACTGAAGCTTTCTTT. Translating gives CASSIQGNTEAFF.

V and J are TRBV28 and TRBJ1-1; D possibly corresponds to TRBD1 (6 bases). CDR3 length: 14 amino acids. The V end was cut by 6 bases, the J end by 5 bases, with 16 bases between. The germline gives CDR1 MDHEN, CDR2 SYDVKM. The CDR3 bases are TGTGCCAGCAGGTCTAGGGGGGTTGGGACTGAAGCTTTCTTT. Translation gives CASRSRGVGTEAFF. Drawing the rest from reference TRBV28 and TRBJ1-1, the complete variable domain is DVKVTQSSRYLVKRTGEKVFLECVQDMDHENMFWYRQDPGLGLRLIYFSYDVKMKEKGDIPEGYSVSREKKERFSLILESASTNQTSMYLCASRSRGVGTEAFFGQGTRLTVV.

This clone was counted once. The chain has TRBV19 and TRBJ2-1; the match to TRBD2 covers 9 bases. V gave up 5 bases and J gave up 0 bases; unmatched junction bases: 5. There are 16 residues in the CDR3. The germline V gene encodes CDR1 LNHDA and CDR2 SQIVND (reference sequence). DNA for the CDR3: TGTGCCAGTAGTCCTAGCGGGACGAGCTCCTACAATGAGCAGTTCTTC. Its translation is CASSPSGTSSYNEQFF.

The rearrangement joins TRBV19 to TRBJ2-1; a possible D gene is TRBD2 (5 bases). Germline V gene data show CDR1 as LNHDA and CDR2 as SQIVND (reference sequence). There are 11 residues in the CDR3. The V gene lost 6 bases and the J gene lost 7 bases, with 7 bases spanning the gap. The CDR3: CASREENEQFF. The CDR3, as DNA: TGTGCCAGTAGGGAGGAGAATGAGCAGTTCTTC.

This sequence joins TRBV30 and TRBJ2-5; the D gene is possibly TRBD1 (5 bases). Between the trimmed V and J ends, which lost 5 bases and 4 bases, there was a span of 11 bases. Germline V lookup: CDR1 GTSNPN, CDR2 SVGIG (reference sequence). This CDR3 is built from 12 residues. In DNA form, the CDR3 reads TGTGCCTGGGGGGCAGACAGAGAGACCCAGTACTTC. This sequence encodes CAWGADRETQYF.

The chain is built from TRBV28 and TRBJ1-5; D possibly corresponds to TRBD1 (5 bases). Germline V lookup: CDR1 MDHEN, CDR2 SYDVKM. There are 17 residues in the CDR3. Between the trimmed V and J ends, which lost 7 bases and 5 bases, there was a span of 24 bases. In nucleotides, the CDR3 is TGTGCCAGCACCCCCCGCTCCCAGGGTGCCCTCGATCAGCCCCAGCATTTT. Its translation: CASTPRSQGALDQPQHF.

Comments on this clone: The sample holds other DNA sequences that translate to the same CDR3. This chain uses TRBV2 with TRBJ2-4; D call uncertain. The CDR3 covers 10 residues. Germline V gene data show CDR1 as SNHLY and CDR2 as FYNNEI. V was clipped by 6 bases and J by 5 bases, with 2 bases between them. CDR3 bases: TGTGCCAGCAGCGAAAACATTCAGTACTTC. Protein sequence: CASSENIQYF.

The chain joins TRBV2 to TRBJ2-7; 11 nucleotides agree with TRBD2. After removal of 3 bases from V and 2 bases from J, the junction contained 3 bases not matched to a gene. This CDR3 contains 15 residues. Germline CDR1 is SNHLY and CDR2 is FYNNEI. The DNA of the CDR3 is TGTGCCAGCAGTGAGGGACTAGCGGCTCCCTACGAGCAGTACTTC. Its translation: CASSEGLAAPYEQYF.

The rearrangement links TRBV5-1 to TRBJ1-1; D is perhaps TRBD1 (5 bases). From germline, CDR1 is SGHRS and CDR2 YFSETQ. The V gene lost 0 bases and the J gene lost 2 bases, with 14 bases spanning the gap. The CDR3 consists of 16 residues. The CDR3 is CASSLVGTGGNTEAFF. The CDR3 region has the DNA TGCGCCAGCAGCTTGGTTGGAACCGGGGGAAACACTGAAGCTTTCTTT.

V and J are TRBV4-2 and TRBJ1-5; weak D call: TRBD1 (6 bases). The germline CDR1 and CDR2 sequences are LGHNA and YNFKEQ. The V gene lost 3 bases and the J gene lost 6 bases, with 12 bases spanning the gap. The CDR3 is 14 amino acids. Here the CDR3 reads CASSHGGGGQPQHF. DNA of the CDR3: TGTGCCAGCAGCCACGGAGGAGGGGGTCAGCCCCAGCATTTT.

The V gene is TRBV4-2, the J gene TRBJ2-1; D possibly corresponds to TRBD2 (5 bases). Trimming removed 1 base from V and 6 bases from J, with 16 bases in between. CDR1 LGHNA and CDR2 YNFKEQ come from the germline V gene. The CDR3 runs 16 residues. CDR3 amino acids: CASSQGPSLKGNEQFF. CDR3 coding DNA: TGTGCCAGCAGCCAAGGGCCTAGCCTCAAGGGCAATGAGCAGTTCTTC.

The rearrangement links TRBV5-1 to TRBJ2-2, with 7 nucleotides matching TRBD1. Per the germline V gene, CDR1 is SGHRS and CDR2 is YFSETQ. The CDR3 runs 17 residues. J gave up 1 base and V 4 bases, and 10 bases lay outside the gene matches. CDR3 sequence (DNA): TGCGCCAGCAGCCCCAGGGGACAGACTTTGAACACCGGGGAGCTGTTTTTT. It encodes CASSPRGQTLNTGELFF.

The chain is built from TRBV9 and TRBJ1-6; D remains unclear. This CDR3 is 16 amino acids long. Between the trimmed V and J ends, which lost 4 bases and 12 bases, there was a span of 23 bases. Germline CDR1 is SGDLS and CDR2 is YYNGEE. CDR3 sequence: CASSPGSSQTYGPLHF. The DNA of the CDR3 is TGTGCCAGCAGCCCCGGCTCCTCCCAGACTTATGGACCCCTCCACTTT.

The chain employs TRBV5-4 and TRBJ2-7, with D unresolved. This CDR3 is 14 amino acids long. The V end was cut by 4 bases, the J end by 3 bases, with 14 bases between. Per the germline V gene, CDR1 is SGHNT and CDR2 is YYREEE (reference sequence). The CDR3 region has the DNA TGTGCCAGCAGCCAGGCAGGCCATCTCTACGAGCAGTACTTC. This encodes CASSQAGHLYEQYF.

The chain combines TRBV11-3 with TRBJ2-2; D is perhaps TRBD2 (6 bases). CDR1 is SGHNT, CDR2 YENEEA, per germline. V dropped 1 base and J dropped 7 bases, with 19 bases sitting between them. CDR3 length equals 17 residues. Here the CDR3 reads CASSLGSGNGGHGELFF. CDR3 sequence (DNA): TGTGCCAGCAGCTTAGGTAGCGGAAATGGAGGTCACGGGGAGCTGTTTTTT.

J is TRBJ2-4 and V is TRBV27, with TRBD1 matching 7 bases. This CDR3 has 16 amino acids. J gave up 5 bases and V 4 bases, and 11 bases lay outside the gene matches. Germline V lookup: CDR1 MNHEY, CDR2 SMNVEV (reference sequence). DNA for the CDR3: TGTGCCAGCAGTTCTCCTTCCCGGGACAGACAAAACATTCAGTACTTC. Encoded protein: CASSSPSRDRQNIQYF.

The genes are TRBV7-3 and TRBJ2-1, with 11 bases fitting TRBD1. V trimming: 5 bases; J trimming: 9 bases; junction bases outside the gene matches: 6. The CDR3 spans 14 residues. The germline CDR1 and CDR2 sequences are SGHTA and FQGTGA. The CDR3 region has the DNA TGTGCCAGCAGCCCTGGACAGGGGGCAGTTGAGCAGTTCTTC. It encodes CASSPGQGAVEQFF.

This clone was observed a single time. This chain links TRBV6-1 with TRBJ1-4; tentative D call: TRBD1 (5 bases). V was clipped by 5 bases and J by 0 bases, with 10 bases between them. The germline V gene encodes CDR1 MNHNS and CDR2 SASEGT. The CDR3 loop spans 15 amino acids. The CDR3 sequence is CASSSGSTTNEKLFF. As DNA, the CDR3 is TGTGCCAGCAGTTCAGGGTCTACAACTAATGAAAAACTGTTTTTT.

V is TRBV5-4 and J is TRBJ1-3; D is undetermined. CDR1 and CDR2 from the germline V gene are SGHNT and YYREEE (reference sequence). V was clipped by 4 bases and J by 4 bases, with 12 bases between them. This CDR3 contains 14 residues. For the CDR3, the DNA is TGTGCCAGCAGCCCAGCTAGCCCCGGAAACACCATATATTTT. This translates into CASSPASPGNTIYF.

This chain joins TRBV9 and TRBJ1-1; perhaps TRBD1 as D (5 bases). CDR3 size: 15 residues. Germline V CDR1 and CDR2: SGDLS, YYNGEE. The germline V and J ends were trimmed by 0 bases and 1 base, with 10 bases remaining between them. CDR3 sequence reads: CASSVGRGTNTEAFF. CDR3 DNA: TGTGCCAGCAGCGTAGGAAGAGGGACGAACACTGAAGCTTTCTTT.

The CDR3 nucleotides are TGTGCCAGCAGCTTATCCGGCGGGAGCCGAGGAGAGCAGTACTTC. It is translated as CASSLSGGSRGEQYF. The rearrangement uses TRBV7-9 and TRBJ2-7; 7 nucleotides match TRBD2. Germline CDR1 SEHNR, CDR2 FQNEAQ (reference sequence). The ends lost 2 bases at V and 7 bases at J; junction bases unmatched: 11. This CDR3 region has 15 residues.